This TCR beta chain was sequenced for a study of T cells in Graves' hyperthyroidism and ophthalmopathy. Findings of the study overall: Appearing also in blood were most of the thyroid clonotypes expanded above 0.001. Ophthalmopathy and stable hyperthyroidism were told apart by a 13 V-J model.

Amplification of TCR beta CDR3 regions was performed using RNA transcripts as template. TCR CDR3 underwent first-round RT-PCR with the HTBI primer set. One entry per CDR3 protein, called by TCRdb with MiXCR from the multiplex PCR reads. Among approximately 700,000 distinct CDR3 sequences listed, 45% were seen once. In the case of this clonotype: As yet, its antigen is unknown.

Reasons for excluding patients were uncontrolled infection, other autoimmune disease, pregnancy or lactation. Diagnoses were made from clinical symptoms, serum measures (thyroxine and TRAb), thyroid ultrasound and orbital computed tomography. Sequenced sample: peripheral blood or thyroid tissue (not recorded which). This sequence was found in an adult man with Graves' disease, either hyperthyroidism or ophthalmopathy (not recorded which).

The CDR3 reads CASSPGTSGGTQYF. CDR3 bases: TGTGCCAGCAGCCCCGGGACTAGCGGGGGGACCCAGTACTTC. The J gene is TRBJ2-5, the V gene TRBV7-6, with 14 positions matching TRBD2. The trim removed 5 bases at V and 7 bases at J, leaving 3 bases unmatched. The CDR3 is 14 amino acids. Germline V gene lookup returns CDR1 SGHVS and CDR2 FNYEAQ.